This T cell receptor beta chain was recorded in a study of naive and memory T cell subsets. Study-level points and caveats: Gini index rose across naive, CM, EM and EMRA in CD4 and CD8. TCR counts from RNA may reflect activation-linked expression changes.

After CD4 positive bead selection, the CD4-negative fraction gave CD8 T cells. With regard to this clonotype: Its antigen remains unidentified.

Two oligonucleotides, mixed equimolar, formed the beta constant-region primer covering TRBC1 and TRBC2. The cDNA 3' end received a ligated single-stranded oligonucleotide carrying the SP2 primer and a 12-nucleotide UMI. TCRdb fed the UMI-ligation and nested PCR reads into MiXCR, producing one record per CDR3 protein. This repertoire shows 70,000 to 95,000 distinct CDR3 sequences, 7% found once; its top ten account for over 1.5%. This CDR3 comprises 13 residues. Germline-derived CDR1 and CDR2 are DFQATT and SNEGSKA (reference sequence). V gave up 5 bases and J gave up 4 bases, with 14 bases separating them.

The sample was central memory CD4+ T cells from blood. The TCR comes from a human donor in good health. V gene TRBV20-1 combines with J gene TRBJ2-5, with D perhaps matching TRBD1 (6 bases). As DNA, the CDR3 is TGCAGTGCTCCCACCAGGGGTCGAGAGACCCAGTACTTC. This codes for CSAPTRGRETQYF.